This TCR beta chain was profiled in a study of control samples from healthy donors and cancer patients. Sequencing used immunoSEQ multiplex PCR; TCRdb keeps in-frame clones, though not all of them. The profile shows roughly 150,000 clones, about 91% of them singletons. This CDR3 has 15 residues. CDR1 is LGHNA, CDR2 YNFKEQ, per germline. J lost 7 bases, V lost 2 bases, and 8 bases had no gene match. This receptor was identified in a man between 18 and 29 years old in good health. Sequenced input: blood. V gene TRBV4-2 combines with J gene TRBJ2-5, with TRBD2 matching 9 bases. The CDR3 nucleotides are TGTGCCAGCAGCCAAACGACTAGCGGTGCTGGGACCCAGTACTTC. As protein: CASSQTTSGAGTQYF.